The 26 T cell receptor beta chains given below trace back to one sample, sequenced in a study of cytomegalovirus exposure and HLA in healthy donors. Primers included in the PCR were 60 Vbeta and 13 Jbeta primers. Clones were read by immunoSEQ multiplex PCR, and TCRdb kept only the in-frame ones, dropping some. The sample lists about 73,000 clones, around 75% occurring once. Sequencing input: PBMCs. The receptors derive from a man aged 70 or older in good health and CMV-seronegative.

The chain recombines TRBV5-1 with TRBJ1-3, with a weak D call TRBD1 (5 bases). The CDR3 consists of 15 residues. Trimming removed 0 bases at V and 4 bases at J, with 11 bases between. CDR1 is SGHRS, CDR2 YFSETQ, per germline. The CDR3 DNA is TGCGCCAGCAGCTTGGGTGGGACTGAGGGAAACACCATATATTTT. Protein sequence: CASSLGGTEGNTIYF.

The CDR3 sequence: CASGGISFRVGVSNQPQHF. The DNA for the CDR3 is TGTGCCAGCGGGGGGATTAGTTTCAGGGTAGGGGTAAGCAATCAGCCCCAGCATTTT. The V gene is TRBV28, the J gene TRBJ1-5, with a possible D match to TRBD1 (5 bases). Trimming shortened V by 8 bases and J by 1 base, and 27 bases separated the two germline ends. CDR3 length: 19 amino acids. The V gene's germline CDR1 is MDHEN and CDR2 SYDVKM.

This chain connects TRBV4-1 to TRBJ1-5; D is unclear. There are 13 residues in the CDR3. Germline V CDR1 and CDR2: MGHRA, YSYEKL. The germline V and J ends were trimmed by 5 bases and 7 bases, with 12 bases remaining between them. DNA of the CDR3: TGCGCCAGCAGCGGACTCATGGGACAGCCCCAGCATTTT. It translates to CASSGLMGQPQHF.

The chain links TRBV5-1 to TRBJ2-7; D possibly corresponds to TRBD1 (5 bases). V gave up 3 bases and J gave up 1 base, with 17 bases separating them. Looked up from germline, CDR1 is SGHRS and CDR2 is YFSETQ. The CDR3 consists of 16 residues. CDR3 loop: CASSSPRDQGSYEQYF. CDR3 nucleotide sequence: TGCGCCAGCAGCTCCCCCCGTGACCAGGGATCCTACGAGCAGTACTTC.

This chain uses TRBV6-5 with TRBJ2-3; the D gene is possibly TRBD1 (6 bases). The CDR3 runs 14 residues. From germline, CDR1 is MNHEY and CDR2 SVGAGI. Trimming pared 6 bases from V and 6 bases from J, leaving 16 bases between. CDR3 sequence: CASSRNRVRDTQYF. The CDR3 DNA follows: TGTGCCAGCAGCCGAAACAGGGTGCGGGATACGCAGTATTTT.

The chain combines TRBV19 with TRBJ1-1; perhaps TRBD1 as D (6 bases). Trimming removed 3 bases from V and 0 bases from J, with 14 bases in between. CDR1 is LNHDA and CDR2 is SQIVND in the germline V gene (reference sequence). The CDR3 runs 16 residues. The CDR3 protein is CASSIWAGVLNTEAFF. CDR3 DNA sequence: TGTGCCAGTAGTATTTGGGCAGGGGTTTTGAACACTGAAGCTTTCTTT.

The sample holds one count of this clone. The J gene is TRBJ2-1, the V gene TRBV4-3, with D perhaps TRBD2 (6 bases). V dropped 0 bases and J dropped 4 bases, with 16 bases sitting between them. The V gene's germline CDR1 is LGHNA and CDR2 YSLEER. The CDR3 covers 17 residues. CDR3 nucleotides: TGCGCCAGCAGCCAAGATCAACAGCGGGCGGGATACAATGAGCAGTTCTTC. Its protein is CASSQDQQRAGYNEQFF.

Here the CDR3 reads CASSLEGLSNQPQHF. The CDR3 nucleotides are TGTGCCAGCAGCTTAGAGGGCCTGAGCAATCAGCCCCAGCATTTT. V is TRBV11-2 and J is TRBJ1-5; D not resolved. The CDR3 sequence is 15 residues long. Germline V CDR1 and CDR2: SGHAT, FQNNGV. V lost 0 bases to trimming and J lost 1 base, with 7 bases between them.

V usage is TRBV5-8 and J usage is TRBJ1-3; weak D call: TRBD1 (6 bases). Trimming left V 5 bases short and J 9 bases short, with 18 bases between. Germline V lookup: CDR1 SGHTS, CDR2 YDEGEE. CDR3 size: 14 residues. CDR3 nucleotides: TGTGCCAGCAGGAGGGAACAGGGTTTCAGCACCATATATTTT. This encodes CASRREQGFSTIYF.

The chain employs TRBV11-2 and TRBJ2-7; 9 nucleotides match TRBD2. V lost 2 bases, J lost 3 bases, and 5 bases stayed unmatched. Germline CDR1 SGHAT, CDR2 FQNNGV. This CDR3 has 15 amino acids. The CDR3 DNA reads TGTGCCAGCAGCTTAATGGCGGGAGGGATCTACGAGCAGTACTTC. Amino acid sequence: CASSLMAGGIYEQYF.

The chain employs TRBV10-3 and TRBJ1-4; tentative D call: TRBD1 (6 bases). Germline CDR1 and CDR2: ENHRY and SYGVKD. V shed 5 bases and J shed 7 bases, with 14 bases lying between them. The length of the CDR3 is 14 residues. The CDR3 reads CAISSTGIGEKLFF. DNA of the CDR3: TGTGCCATCAGTTCGACAGGAATTGGTGAAAAACTGTTTTTT.

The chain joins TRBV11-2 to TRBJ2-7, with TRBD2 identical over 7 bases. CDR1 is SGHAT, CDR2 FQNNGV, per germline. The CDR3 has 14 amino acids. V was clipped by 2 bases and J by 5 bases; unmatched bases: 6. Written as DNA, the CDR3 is TGTGCCAGCAGCTTACGGGAGGAGTCAGACGAGCAGTACTTC. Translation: CASSLREESDEQYF.

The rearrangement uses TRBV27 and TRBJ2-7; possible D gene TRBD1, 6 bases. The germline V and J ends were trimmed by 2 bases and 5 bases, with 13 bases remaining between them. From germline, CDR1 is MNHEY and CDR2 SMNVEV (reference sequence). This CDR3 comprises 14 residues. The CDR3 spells CASSLAQGGDEQYF. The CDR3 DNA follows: TGTGCCAGCAGTTTAGCACAGGGCGGTGACGAGCAGTACTTC.

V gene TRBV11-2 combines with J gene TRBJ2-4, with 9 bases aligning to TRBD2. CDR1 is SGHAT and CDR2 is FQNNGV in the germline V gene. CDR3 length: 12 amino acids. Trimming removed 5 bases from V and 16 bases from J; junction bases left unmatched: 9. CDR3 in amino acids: CASSPTSGPRYF. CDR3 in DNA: TGTGCCAGCAGCCCGACTAGCGGCCCTCGATACTTC.

The CDR3 loop reads CASSLAGVGGFRTNTIYF. The CDR3 DNA reads as TGTGCCAGCAGCTTAGCAGGGGTAGGGGGCTTCAGAACCAACACCATATATTTT. The chain has TRBV7-2 and TRBJ1-3, with 7 nucleotides matching TRBD1. V dropped 0 bases and J dropped 7; count of bases not matched to a gene: 15. Germline V gene data show CDR1 as SGHTA and CDR2 as FQGNSA. The CDR3 contains 18 residues. Full variable domain (remainder filled in from reference TRBV7-2 and TRBJ1-3): GAGVSQSPSNKVTEKGKDVELRCDPISGHTALYWYRQSLGQGLEFLIYFQGNSAPDKSGLPSDRFSAERTGGSVSTLTIQRTQQEDSAVYLCASSLAGVGGFRTNTIYFGEGSWLTVV.

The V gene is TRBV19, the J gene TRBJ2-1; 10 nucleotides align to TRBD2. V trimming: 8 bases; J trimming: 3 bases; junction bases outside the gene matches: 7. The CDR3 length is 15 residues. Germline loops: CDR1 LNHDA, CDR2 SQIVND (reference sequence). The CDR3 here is CASHKAGGGYNEQFF. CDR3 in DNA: TGTGCCAGTCACAAAGCGGGAGGGGGCTACAATGAGCAGTTCTTC.

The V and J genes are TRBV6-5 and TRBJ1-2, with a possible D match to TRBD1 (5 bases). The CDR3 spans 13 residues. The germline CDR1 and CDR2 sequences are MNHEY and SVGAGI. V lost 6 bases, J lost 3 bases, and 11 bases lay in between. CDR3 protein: CASRGASDYGYTF. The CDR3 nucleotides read TGTGCCAGCAGAGGGGCGTCCGACTATGGCTACACCTTC.

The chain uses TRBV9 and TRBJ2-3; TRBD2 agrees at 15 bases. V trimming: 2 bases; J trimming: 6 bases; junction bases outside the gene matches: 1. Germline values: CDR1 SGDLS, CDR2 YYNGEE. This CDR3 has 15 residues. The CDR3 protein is CASSVGTSGRDTQYF. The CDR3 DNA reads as TGTGCCAGCAGCGTCGGGACTAGCGGGAGGGATACGCAGTATTTT.

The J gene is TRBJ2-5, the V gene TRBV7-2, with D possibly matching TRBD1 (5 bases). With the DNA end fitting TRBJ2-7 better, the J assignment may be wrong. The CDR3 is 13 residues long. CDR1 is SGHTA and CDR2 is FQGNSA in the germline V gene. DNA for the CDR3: TGTGCCAGCCGCATGACAGCTTCCTACGAGCAGTACTTC. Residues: CASRMTASYEQYF.

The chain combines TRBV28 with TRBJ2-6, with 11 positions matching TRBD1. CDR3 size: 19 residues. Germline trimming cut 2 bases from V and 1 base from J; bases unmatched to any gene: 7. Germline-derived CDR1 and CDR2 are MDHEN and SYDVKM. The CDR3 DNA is TGTGCCAGCAGTTTACTGGGACAGGGGGTCCCTTCTGGGGCCAACGTCCTGACTTTC. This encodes CASSLLGQGVPSGANVLTF.

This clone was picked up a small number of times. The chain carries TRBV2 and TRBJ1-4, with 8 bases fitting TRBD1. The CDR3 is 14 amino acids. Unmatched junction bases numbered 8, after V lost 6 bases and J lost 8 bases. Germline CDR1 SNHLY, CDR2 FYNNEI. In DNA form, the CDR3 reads TGTGCCAGCAGATGGGACAGGTTGGGGGAAAAACTGTTTTTT. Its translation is CASRWDRLGEKLFF. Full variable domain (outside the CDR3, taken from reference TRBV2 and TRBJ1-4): EPEVTQTPSHQVTQMGQEVILRCVPISNHLYFYWYRQILGQKVEFLVSFYNNEISEKSEIFDDQFSVERPDGSNFTLKIRSTKLEDSAMYFCASRWDRLGEKLFFGSGTQLSVL.

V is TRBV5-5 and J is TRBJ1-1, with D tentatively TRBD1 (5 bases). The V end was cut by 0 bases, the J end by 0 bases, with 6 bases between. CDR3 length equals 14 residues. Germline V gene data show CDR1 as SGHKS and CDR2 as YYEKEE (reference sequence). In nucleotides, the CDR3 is TGTGCCAGCAGCTTGGAAGGGGTGAACACTGAAGCTTTCTTT. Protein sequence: CASSLEGVNTEAFF.

CDR3 amino acids: CASSHVRSVLAGGGSYNEQFF. The DNA of the CDR3 is TGTGCCAGTAGTCATGTGAGGAGTGTGCTAGCGGGAGGCGGGTCCTACAATGAGCAGTTCTTC. The chain recombines TRBV19 with TRBJ2-1, with 11 bases identical to TRBD2. The CDR3 sequence is 21 residues long. Losses at the gene ends were 5 bases for V and 1 base for J; bases not matched to a gene: 19. The V gene's germline CDR1 is LNHDA and CDR2 SQIVND (reference sequence).

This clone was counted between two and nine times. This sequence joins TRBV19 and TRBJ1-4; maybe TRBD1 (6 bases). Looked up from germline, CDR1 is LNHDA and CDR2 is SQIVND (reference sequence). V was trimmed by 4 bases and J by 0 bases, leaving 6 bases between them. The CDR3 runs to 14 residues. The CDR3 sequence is CASSRTATNEKLFF. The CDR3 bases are TGTGCCAGTAGTAGGACAGCAACTAATGAAAAACTGTTTTTT.

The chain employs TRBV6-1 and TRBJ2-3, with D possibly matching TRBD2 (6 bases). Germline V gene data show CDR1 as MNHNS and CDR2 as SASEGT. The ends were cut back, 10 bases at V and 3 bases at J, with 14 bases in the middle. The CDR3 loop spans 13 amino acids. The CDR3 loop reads CANAGSSTDTQYF. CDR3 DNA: TGTGCCAATGCGGGGTCAAGTACAGATACGCAGTATTTT.

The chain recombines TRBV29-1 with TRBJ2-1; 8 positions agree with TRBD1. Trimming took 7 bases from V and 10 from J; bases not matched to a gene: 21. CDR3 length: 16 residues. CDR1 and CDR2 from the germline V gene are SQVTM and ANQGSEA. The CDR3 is CSARSAGQGPQGEQFF. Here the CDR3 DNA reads TGCAGCGCCAGATCGGCCGGACAGGGACCTCAGGGGGAGCAGTTCTTC.